This TCR beta chain was profiled in a study of radiation and T cells in renal cell carcinoma. Whole-study results and caveats: Compared with controls, irradiated tumors had more, larger dominant CDR3 motifs. Only small tumor regions of roughly 1 g were sampled.

CDR1 MGHRA and CDR2 YSYEKL come from the germline V gene. There are 15 residues in the CDR3. In regard to this clone: Its antigen remains unknown. The junction differs from germline at one of its ends, possibly a read error.

Method: immunoSEQ multiplex PCR; TCRdb's copy keeps in-frame clones and lacks some. The sample yields some 5,000 clones, roughly 53% seen once. The treatment is: 15 Gy SBRT to primary tumor, nephrectomy 4 weeks later. Sequenced here: tumor tissue, sampled from a patient whose treatment included radiotherapy and nephrectomy. The receptor's source is a man aged 55 to 70 with renal cell carcinoma. The genes are TRBV4-1 and TRBJ1-4; D is unclear. CDR3 nucleotide sequence: TGTGCCAGCAGCCAAGATAGGGCAACTAATGAAAAACTGTTTTTT. Residues: CASSQDRATNEKLFF.